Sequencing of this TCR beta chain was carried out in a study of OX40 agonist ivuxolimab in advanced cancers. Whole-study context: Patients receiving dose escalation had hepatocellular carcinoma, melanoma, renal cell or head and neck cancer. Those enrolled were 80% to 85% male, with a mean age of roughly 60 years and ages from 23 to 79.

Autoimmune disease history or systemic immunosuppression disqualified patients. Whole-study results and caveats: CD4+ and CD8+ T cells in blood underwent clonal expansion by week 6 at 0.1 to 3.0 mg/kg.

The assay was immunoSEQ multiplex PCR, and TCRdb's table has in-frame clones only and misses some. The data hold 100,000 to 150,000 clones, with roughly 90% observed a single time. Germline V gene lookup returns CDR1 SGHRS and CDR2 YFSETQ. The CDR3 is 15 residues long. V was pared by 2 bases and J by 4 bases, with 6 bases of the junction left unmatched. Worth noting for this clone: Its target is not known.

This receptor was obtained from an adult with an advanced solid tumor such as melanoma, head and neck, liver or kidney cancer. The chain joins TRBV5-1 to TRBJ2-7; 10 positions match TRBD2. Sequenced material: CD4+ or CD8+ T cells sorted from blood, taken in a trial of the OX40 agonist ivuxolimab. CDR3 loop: CASSLLAGSLYEQYF. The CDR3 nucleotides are TGCGCCAGCAGCTTACTAGCGGGGTCGCTGTACGAGCAGTACTTC.